The sequence of this TCR beta chain was determined in a study of kidney transplant recipient with SARS-CoV-2 infection. The germline V gene has CDR1 LGHDT and CDR2 YNNKEL (reference sequence). Trimming cost V 5 bases and J 4 bases, with 23 bases left between them. The CDR3 extends over 17 amino acids. MiXCR, run by TCRdb on the reads, gives a single entry per CDR3 protein. In the table there are 200,000 to 300,000 distinct CDR3 sequences, around 30% of which are singletons. The sample holds many counts of this clonotype. The source was a blood sample, collected at baseline and on roughly day 120 from a kidney transplant recipient. The chain is built from TRBV3-1 and TRBJ1-2; D gene uncertain. The TCR comes from a male patient aged 25-45 years who had COVID-19 and was a kidney transplant recipient. Some T cells may be provided by the graft donor. The DNA for the CDR3 is TGTGCCAGCAGCTTCCGTCTCACCCTTCGAAAGACCTATGGCTACACCTTC. Translation: CASSFRLTLRKTYGYTF.